The sequence of this T cell receptor beta chain was determined in a study of blood T cell repertoires in COVID-19. At the level of the study: Samples of COVID-19 (acute and convalescent) were obtained from the United States, Italy and Spain. Sources were T cells, B-cell-depleted T cells, or PBMCs; the material itself was cDNA or gDNA.

The germline V gene has CDR1 SGHRS and CDR2 YFSETQ. The V and J ends lost 4 bases and 8 bases, in that order; junction bases with no gene match: 13. The CDR3 contains 17 residues. Original analysis: Reference gene primers were amplified, and this amplification served to estimate nucleated cell counts. Generated by immunoSEQ multiplex PCR, the TCRdb table keeps only in-frame clones and is missing some. That table gives V, J and clone size, and the DNA gave D and trimming. The sample contains 85,000 to 130,000 clones, more than 80% of which appear only once. The V gene is TRBV5-1, the J gene TRBJ2-3, with 13 bases that match TRBD2. The TCR was taken from a man in his sixties with acute or convalescent COVID-19. Sample: peripheral blood. CDR3 protein: CASSGAGLAGDRITQYF. In nucleotides, the CDR3 is TGCGCCAGCAGCGGGGCAGGACTAGCGGGAGATCGAATTACGCAGTATTTT.